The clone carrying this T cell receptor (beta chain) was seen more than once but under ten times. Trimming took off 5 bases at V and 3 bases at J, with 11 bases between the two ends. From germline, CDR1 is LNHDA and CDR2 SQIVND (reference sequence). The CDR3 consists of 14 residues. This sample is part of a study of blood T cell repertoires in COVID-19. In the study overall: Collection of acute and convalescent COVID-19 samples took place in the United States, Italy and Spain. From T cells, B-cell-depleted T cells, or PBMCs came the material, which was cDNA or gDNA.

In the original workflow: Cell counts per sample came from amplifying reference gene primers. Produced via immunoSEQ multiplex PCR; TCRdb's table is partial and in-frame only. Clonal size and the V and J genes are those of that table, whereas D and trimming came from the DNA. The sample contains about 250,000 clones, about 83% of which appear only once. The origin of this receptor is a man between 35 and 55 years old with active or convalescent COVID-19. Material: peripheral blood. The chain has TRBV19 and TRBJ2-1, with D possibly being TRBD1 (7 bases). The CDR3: CASSQGGDYNEQFF. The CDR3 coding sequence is TGTGCCAGTAGTCAGGGGGGCGACTACAATGAGCAGTTCTTC.